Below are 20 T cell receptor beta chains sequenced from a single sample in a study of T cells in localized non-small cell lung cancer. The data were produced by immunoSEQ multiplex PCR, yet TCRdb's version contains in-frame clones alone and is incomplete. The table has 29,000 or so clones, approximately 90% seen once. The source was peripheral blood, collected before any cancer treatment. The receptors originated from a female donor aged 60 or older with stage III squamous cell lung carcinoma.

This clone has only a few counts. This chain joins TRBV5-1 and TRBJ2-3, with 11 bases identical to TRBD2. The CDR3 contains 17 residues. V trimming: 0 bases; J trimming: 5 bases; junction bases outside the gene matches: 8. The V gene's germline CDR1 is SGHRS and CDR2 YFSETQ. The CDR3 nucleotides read TGCGCCAGCAGCTTGGCCTACTTAGCGGGAGGGGAAGATACGCAGTATTTT. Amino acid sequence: CASSLAYLAGGEDTQYF.

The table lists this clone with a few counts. The DNA of the CDR3 is TGTGCCAGCAGTGGACTAGCGGGGACAGCTTACTACGAGCAGTACTTC. This gives the protein CASSGLAGTAYYEQYF. J is TRBJ2-7 and V is TRBV28; 12 bases line up with TRBD2. Germline trimming cut 5 bases from V and 3 bases from J; bases unmatched to any gene: 8. The CDR3 sequence is 16 residues long. Looked up from germline, CDR1 is MDHEN and CDR2 is SYDVKM. Full variable domain (remainder filled in from reference TRBV28 and TRBJ2-7): DVKVTQSSRYLVKRTGEKVFLECVQDMDHENMFWYRQDPGLGLRLIYFSYDVKMKEKGDIPEGYSVSREKKERFSLILESASTNQTSMYLCASSGLAGTAYYEQYFGPGTRLTVT.

The CDR3 loop reads CASRLQGPYEQYF. The CDR3 DNA follows: TGTGCCAGCAGACTGCAGGGTCCTTACGAGCAGTACTTC. The rearrangement uses TRBV28 and TRBJ2-7; a weak D match, TRBD1 (5 bases). Germline CDR1 MDHEN, CDR2 SYDVKM. V was clipped by 6 bases and J by 4 bases, with 13 bases between them. There are 13 residues in the CDR3.

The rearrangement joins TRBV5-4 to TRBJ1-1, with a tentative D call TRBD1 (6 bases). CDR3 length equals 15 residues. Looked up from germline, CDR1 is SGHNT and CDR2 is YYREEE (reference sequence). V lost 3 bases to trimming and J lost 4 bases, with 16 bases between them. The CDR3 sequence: CASSSQTGQPTEAFF. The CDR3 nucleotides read TGTGCCAGCAGCTCGCAAACCGGACAGCCCACTGAAGCTTTCTTT.

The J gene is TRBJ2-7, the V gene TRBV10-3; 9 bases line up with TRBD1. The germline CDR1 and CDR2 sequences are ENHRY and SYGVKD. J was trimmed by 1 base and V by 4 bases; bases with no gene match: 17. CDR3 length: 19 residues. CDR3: CAISGPGQGKDGRSYEQYF. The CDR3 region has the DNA TGTGCCATCAGTGGCCCGGGACAGGGCAAGGACGGGAGGTCCTACGAGCAGTACTTC.

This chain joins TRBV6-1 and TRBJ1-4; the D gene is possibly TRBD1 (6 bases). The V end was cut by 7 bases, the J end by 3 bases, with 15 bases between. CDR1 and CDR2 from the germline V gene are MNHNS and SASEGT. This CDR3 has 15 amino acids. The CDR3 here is CASNYREFSNEKLFF. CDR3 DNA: TGTGCCAGCAACTACAGGGAGTTCTCTAATGAAAAACTGTTTTTT.

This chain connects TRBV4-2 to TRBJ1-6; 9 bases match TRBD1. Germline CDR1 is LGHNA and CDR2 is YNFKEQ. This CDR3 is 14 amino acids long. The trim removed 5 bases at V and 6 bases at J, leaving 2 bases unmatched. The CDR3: CASSTDRGNSPLHF. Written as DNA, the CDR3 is TGTGCCAGCAGCACGGACAGGGGTAATTCACCCCTCCACTTT.

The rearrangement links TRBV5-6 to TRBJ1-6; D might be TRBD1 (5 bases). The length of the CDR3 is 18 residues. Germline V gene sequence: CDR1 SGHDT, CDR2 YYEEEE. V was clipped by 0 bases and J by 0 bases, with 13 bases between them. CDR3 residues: CASSLDWSGSSYNSPLHF. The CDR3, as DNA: TGTGCCAGCAGCTTGGATTGGTCAGGGAGCTCCTATAATTCACCCCTCCACTTT.

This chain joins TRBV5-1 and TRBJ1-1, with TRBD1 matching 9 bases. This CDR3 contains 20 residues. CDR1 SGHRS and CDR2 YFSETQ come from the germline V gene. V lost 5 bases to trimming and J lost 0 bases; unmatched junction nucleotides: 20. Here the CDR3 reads CASRRGFDRGITSMNTEAFF. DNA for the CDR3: TGCGCCAGCAGGCGAGGCTTCGACAGGGGGATAACCTCGATGAACACTGAAGCTTTCTTT. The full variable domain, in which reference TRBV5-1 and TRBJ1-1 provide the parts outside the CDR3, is KAGVTQTPRYLIKTRGQQVTLSCSPISGHRSVSWYQQTPGQGLQFLFEYFSETQRNKGNFPGRFSGRQFSNSRSEMNVSTLELGDSALYLCASRRGFDRGITSMNTEAFFGQGTRLTVV.

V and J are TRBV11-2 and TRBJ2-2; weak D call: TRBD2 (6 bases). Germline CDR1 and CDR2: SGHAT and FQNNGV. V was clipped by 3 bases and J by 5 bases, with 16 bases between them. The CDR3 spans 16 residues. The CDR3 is CASSFGGLSGTGELFF. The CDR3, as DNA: TGTGCCAGCAGCTTTGGAGGACTTAGCGGTACCGGGGAGCTGTTTTTT.

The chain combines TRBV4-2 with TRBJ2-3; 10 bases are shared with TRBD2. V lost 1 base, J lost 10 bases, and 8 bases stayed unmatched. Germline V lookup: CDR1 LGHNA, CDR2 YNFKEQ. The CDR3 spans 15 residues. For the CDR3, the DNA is TGTGCCAGCAGCCAAGGAGCAGCGGGAGGGCAGGCGCAGTATTTT. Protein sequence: CASSQGAAGGQAQYF.

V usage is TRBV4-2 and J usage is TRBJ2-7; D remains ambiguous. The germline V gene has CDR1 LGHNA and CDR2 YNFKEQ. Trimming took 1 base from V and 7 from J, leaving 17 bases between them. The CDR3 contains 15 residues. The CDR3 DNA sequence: TGTGCCAGCAGCCAAGTGGCTTGGCTCCCCCTGGAGCAGTACTTC. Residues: CASSQVAWLPLEQYF.

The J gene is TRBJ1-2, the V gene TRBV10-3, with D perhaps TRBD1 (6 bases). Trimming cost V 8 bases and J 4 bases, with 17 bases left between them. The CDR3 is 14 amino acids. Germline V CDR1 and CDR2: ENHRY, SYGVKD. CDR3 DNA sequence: TGTGCCATCCAATCTTCGGACAGTTCCTATGGCTACACCTTC. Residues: CAIQSSDSSYGYTF.

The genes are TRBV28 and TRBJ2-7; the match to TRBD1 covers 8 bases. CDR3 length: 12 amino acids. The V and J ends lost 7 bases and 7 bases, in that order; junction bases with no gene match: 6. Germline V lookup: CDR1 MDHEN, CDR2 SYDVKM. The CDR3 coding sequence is TGTGCCAGCACGGACAGGGCCGGGGAGCAGTACTTC. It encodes CASTDRAGEQYF.

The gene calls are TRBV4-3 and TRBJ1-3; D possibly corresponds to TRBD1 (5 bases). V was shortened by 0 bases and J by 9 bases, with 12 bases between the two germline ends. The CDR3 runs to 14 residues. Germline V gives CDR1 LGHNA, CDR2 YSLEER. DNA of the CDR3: TGCGCCAGCAGCCAAGATCATGGGGGGACCACCATATATTTT. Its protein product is CASSQDHGGTTIYF.

The CDR3 DNA reads TGCGCCAGCAGCTTGGTGTCTGCCTCCTACGAGCAGTACTTC. Translated, it gives CASSLVSASYEQYF. The chain has TRBV5-1 and TRBJ2-7; unclear D gene. The V gene's germline CDR1 is SGHRS and CDR2 YFSETQ. The CDR3 is made up of 14 amino acids. V was pared by 0 bases and J by 0 bases, with 7 bases between.

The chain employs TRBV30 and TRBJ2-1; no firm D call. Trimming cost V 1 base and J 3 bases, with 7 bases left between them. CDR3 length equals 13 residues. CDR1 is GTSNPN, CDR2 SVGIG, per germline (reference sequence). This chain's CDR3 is CAWSEPNYNEQFF. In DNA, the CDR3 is TGTGCCTGGAGTGAACCAAACTACAATGAGCAGTTCTTC.

DNA for the CDR3: TGTGCCACCAGCCCCAGGACGGCTAGCGGGAGCAATGAGCAGTTCTTC. Its translation is CATSPRTASGSNEQFF. The chain is built from TRBV15 and TRBJ2-1; 10 nucleotides match TRBD2. Germline V CDR1 and CDR2: LNHNV, YYDKDF (reference sequence). The CDR3 has 16 amino acids. Losses at the gene ends were 5 bases for V and 6 bases for J; bases not matched to a gene: 10.

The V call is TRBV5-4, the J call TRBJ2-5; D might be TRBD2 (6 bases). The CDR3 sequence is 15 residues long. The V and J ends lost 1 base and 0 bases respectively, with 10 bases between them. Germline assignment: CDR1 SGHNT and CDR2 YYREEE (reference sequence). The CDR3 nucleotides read TGTGCCAGCAGCTTGCAGGCGGGGTACCAAGAGACCCAGTACTTC. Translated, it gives CASSLQAGYQETQYF.

CDR3 DNA: TGTGCCACCAGCAGAGTTCAGGCGGGTACTGAAGCTTTCTTT. This codes for CATSRVQAGTEAFF. V gene TRBV15 combines with J gene TRBJ1-1; D unresolved. Trimming shortened V by 1 base and J by 5 bases, and 11 bases separated the two germline ends. Germline CDR1 and CDR2: LNHNV and YYDKDF (reference sequence). This CDR3 has 14 residues.